This is a list of T cell receptor beta chains from one sample in a study of shared clonotypes between healthy human individuals. Clones were sequenced by immunoSEQ multiplex PCR, and TCRdb holds only the in-frame ones, with some missing. The sample holds hundreds of thousands of clones, around 96% seen once. Specimen: naive CD8+ T cells sorted from blood. The receptors were sampled from a woman in her 30s in good health. CDR3s include the opening cysteine and the closing phenylalanine or tryptophan. A D gene is named only where the DNA matches it firmly. Size values are once, few and many counts, or a class for expanded clones, and some rows have none.

TRBV7-9	-	TRBD1	TRBJ2-7	CASSRDSAYEQYF	TGTGCCAGCAGCCGGGACAGTGCCTACGAGCAGTACTTC
TRBV28	-	-	TRBJ1-5	CASSLLGVGQPQHF	TGTGCCAGCAGTTTGTTGGGAGTCGGTCAGCCCCAGCATTTT
TRBV9	-	TRBD1	TRBJ2-1	CASSQTGGAYNEQFF	TGTGCCAGCAGCCAAACAGGGGGCGCCTACAATGAGCAGTTCTTC
TRBV5-6	-	-	TRBJ2-1	CASSLGRVGENEQFF	TGTGCCAGCAGCTTGGGTAGGGTGGGAGAGAATGAGCAGTTCTTC
TRBV28	-	-	TRBJ2-7	CASRSRAGYEQYF	TGTGCCAGCAGGAGCAGGGCTGGGTACGAGCAGTACTTC
TRBV4-1	-	TRBD2	TRBJ2-5	CASSHYRAGGPQETQYF	TGCGCCAGCAGCCACTACCGAGCGGGAGGGCCCCAAGAGACCCAGTACTTC
TRBV13	-	TRBD1	TRBJ1-1	CASSLGQGTEAFF	TGTGCCAGCAGCCTAGGACAGGGGACTGAAGCTTTCTTT
TRBV6-5	-	-	TRBJ2-2	CASSTLERELFF	TGTGCCAGCAGTACCCTAGAGCGGGAGCTGTTTTTT
TRBV13	-	TRBD1	TRBJ2-7	CASSFGQAGEQYF	TGTGCCAGCAGCTTTGGACAGGCGGGCGAGCAGTACTTC
TRBV28	once	TRBD1	TRBJ1-5	CASTDRASNQPQHF	TGTGCCAGCACCGACAGGGCTAGCAATCAGCCCCAGCATTTT
TRBV27	-	TRBD1	TRBJ2-7	CASSSYDGQGNEQYF	TGTGCCAGCAGTTCTTACGATGGACAGGGCAACGAGCAGTACTTC
TRBV4-1	-	-	TRBJ2-1	CASSQGATSSYNEQFF	TGCGCCAGCAGCCAAGGGGCTACCAGCTCCTACAATGAGCAGTTCTTC
TRBV7-9	-	-	TRBJ2-2	CASSLLAGELFF	TGTGCCAGCAGCTTATTAGCCGGGGAGCTGTTTTTT
TRBV7-9	-	TRBD1	TRBJ1-4	CASRYGPGQVNEKLFF	TGTGCCAGCAGATATGGACCGGGACAGGTTAATGAAAAACTGTTTTTT
TRBV7-3	-	-	TRBJ2-2	CASSPGAGELFF	TGTGCCAGCAGCCCAGGGGCCGGGGAGCTGTTTTTT
TRBV28	once	TRBD2	TRBJ2-7	CASSLWGSAGVYEQYF	TGTGCCAGCAGTTTATGGGGGTCGGCGGGAGTCTACGAGCAGTACTTC
TRBV9	-	TRBD1	TRBJ1-2	CASSEVPDRVLNGYTF	TGTGCCAGCAGCGAAGTCCCGGACAGGGTATTGAATGGCTACACCTTC
TRBV29-1	-	TRBD2	TRBJ2-7	CSVEVTSDPYEQYF	TGCAGCGTTGAAGTTACTAGCGACCCCTACGAGCAGTACTTC
TRBV19	-	TRBD2	TRBJ2-1	CASKGLANLIEQFF	TGTGCCAGCAAAGGACTAGCGAACCTAATAGAGCAGTTCTTC
TRBV7-9	-	-	TRBJ1-1	CASSTLGTPEAFF	TGTGCCAGCAGCACCCTCGGGACACCGGAAGCTTTCTTT
TRBV19	-	TRBD2	TRBJ2-7	CASSPRLAGWGEQYF	TGTGCCAGTAGTCCGCGACTAGCGGGATGGGGGGAGCAGTACTTC
TRBV28	-	TRBD2	TRBJ2-7	CASKLAGPSSYEQYF	TGTGCCAGCAAACTAGCGGGACCCAGCTCCTACGAGCAGTACTTC
TRBV27	-	-	TRBJ1-1	CASSLYPPGVLNTEAFF	TGTGCCAGCAGTTTATACCCCCCGGGGGTGTTGAACACTGAAGCTTTCTTT
TRBV27	-	TRBD2	TRBJ2-5	CASSSGGFQETQYF	TGTGCCAGCAGTTCGGGAGGGTTCCAAGAGACCCAGTACTTC
TRBV7-9	-	-	TRBJ2-5	CASSWRPMGTQETQYF	TGTGCCAGCAGCTGGAGACCCATGGGCACCCAGGAGACCCAGTACTTC
TRBV27	-	-	TRBJ2-2	CASSSGRTGELFF	TGTGCCAGCAGTTCTGGGAGAACCGGGGAGCTGTTTTTT
TRBV19	-	TRBD2	TRBJ2-7	CASSAAGGSYEQYF	TGTGCCAGTAGTGCAGCGGGAGGTTCCTACGAGCAGTACTTC
TRBV4-1	once	-	TRBJ2-5	CASSPYPGAQRAETQYF	TGCGCCAGCAGCCCTTACCCCGGGGCCCAGAGGGCAGAGACCCAGTACTTC
TRBV27	-	-	TRBJ2-3	CASSLPNSGTDTQYF	TGTGCCAGCAGTTTACCTAATAGCGGAACAGATACGCAGTATTTT
TRBV7-9	-	TRBD2	TRBJ2-7	CASRSGGGPIYEQYF	TGTGCCAGCAGGTCAGGCGGGGGGCCGATCTACGAGCAGTACTTC
TRBV25-1	-	-	TRBJ2-7	CASSTKRGEQYF	TGTGCCAGCAGTACTAAAAGGGGCGAGCAGTACTTC
TRBV19	-	-	TRBJ2-1	CASSRTESSYNEQFF	TGTGCCAGTAGTAGGACGGAGAGCTCCTACAATGAGCAGTTCTTC
TRBV27	-	TRBD2	TRBJ2-7	CASSSTAGDYEQYF	TGTGCCAGCAGTTCCACAGCGGGGGACTACGAGCAGTACTTC
TRBV6-1	-	-	TRBJ2-2	CATLQVNTGELFF	TGTGCCACTCTTCAGGTGAACACCGGGGAGCTGTTTTTT
TRBV5-6	-	-	TRBJ1-2	CASSPGANYGYTF	TGTGCCAGCAGCCCCGGGGCTAACTATGGCTACACCTTC
TRBV28	once	TRBD2	TRBJ2-7	CASSPSGSPYEQYF	TGTGCCAGCAGCCCCAGCGGGAGTCCCTACGAGCAGTACTTC
TRBV27	-	TRBD1	TRBJ2-1	CASSLDRSDEQFF	TGTGCCAGCAGTCTGGACAGGTCCGATGAGCAGTTCTTC
TRBV14	-	-	TRBJ1-1	CASSPFVGAGTEAFF	TGTGCCAGCAGCCCTTTCGTCGGGGCCGGCACTGAAGCTTTCTTT
TRBV13	-	-	TRBJ2-2	CASLQGDTGELFF	TGTGCCAGTCTCCAGGGTGACACCGGGGAGCTGTTTTTT
TRBV28	once	-	TRBJ2-4	CASRVDGYKNIQYF	TGTGCCAGCAGAGTGGACGGTTACAAAAACATTCAGTACTTC